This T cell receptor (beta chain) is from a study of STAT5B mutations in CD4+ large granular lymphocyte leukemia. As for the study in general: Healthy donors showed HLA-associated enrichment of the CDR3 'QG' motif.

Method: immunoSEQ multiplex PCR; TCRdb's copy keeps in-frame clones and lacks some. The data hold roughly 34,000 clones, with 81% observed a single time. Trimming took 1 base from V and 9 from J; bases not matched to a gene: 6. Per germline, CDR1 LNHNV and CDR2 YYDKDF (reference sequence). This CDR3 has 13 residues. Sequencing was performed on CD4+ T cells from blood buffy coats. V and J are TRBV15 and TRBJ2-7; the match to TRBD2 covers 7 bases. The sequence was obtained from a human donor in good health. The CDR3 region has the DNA TGTGCCACCAGCAGAGGGGAGGGTTTGGGGCAGTACTTC. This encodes CATSRGEGLGQYF.